The 12 T cell receptor beta chains in this list originate from one sample, sequenced in a study of shared clonotypes between healthy human individuals. Using immunoSEQ multiplex PCR, the repertoire was profiled, and TCRdb retains in-frame clones only, with some absent. The sample contains about 680,000 clones, 55% to 85% of which appear only once. Sequencing was performed on memory CD4+ T cells sorted from blood. The subset denotes: CD45RA-negative fraction. These receptors were taken from a woman aged 25 to 39 in good health.

This clone was seen more than once but under ten times. The CDR3 protein is CSVGGTSGREETQYF. The CDR3 DNA is TGCAGCGTAGGCGGGACTAGCGGGAGGGAAGAGACCCAGTACTTC. This chain uses TRBV29-1 with TRBJ2-5; 16 bases are shared with TRBD2. Losses at the gene ends were 6 bases for V and 3 bases for J; bases not matched to a gene: 4. The CDR3 runs to 15 residues. CDR1 and CDR2 (germline): SQVTM, ANQGSEA.

This clone showed up just a few times. This rearrangement joins TRBV18 to TRBJ2-7; TRBD2 matches at 10 bases. V trimming: 3 bases; J trimming: 4 bases; junction bases outside the gene matches: 6. Germline V lookup: CDR1 KGHSH, CDR2 LQKENI. The CDR3 covers 15 residues. CDR3 residues: CASSPGASGSYEQYF. CDR3 coding DNA: TGTGCCAGCTCACCTGGGGCTAGCGGGAGTTACGAGCAGTACTTC.

As concerns this clone: Other DNA sequences from this sample encode an identical CDR3 as well. The V and J genes are TRBV28 and TRBJ1-2, with 7 bases lining up with TRBD1. The junction had 7 bases not matched to a gene; V was cut back by 5 bases and J by 1 base. This CDR3 comprises 15 residues. Germline V gene lookup returns CDR1 MDHEN and CDR2 SYDVKM. The CDR3 here is CASSPPGGGNYGYTF. The CDR3 coding sequence is TGTGCCAGCAGTCCCCCAGGGGGGGGTAACTATGGCTACACCTTC.

The chain recombines TRBV18 with TRBJ1-4; no clear D gene. V dropped 5 bases and J dropped 5 bases, with 18 bases sitting between them. The V gene's germline CDR1 is KGHSH and CDR2 LQKENI. This CDR3 spans 16 amino acids. CDR3 sequence: CASSSSGLGNNEKLFF. The CDR3 nucleotides are TGTGCCAGCTCATCAAGCGGGCTAGGGAACAATGAAAAACTGTTTTTT.

This rearrangement joins TRBV7-8 to TRBJ2-7, with D perhaps matching TRBD1 (7 bases). Germline-derived CDR1 and CDR2 are SGHVS and FQNEAQ. This CDR3 is built from 16 residues. Trimming removed 5 bases at V and 4 bases at J, with 21 bases between. In DNA form, the CDR3 reads TGTGCCAGCAGCCTAAGGTCAGGGGGGCTCAATTACGAGCAGTACTTC. Translation: CASSLRSGGLNYEQYF.

To note about this clone: One base separates it from a far larger clone, so it is likely a read error. The chain recombines TRBV7-9 with TRBJ1-3; D ambiguous. Trimming stripped 1 base from V and 4 bases from J, with 2 bases between. The length of the CDR3 is 12 residues. Germline V lookup: CDR1 SEHNR, CDR2 FQNEAQ (reference sequence). The CDR3 sequence is CASSLGGNTIYF. Written as DNA, the CDR3 is TGTGCCAGCAGCTTAGGAGGAAACACCATATATTTT.

Here the CDR3 DNA reads TGCGCCAGCAGCTTAGGGACTAGCGGGTGGGAGACCCAGTACTTC. Residues: CASSLGTSGWETQYF. The genes are TRBV5-1 and TRBJ2-5; 12 bases line up with TRBD2. The CDR3 has 15 amino acids. V was clipped by 2 bases and J by 5 bases; unmatched bases: 4. Germline V lookup: CDR1 SGHRS, CDR2 YFSETQ.

V is TRBV4-1 and J is TRBJ2-3; 9 bases align to TRBD2. Germline V gene sequence: CDR1 MGHRA, CDR2 YSYEKL. The CDR3 is made up of 20 amino acids. The V gene end was trimmed by 0 bases and the J gene end by 1 base; junction bases not matched to a gene: 14. Here the CDR3 reads CASSQESASGKQRGTDTQYF. In DNA form, the CDR3 reads TGCGCCAGCAGCCAAGAATCCGCTAGCGGGAAACAGAGGGGCACAGATACGCAGTATTTT.

This rearrangement joins TRBV6-5 to TRBJ2-3; possibly TRBD1 for D (7 bases). The CDR3 is made up of 13 amino acids. Germline V CDR1 and CDR2: MNHEY, SVGAGI. V was cut by 9 bases and J by 3 bases, with 13 bases left in between. CDR3 protein: CASGAGGTDTQYF. CDR3 DNA sequence: TGTGCCAGTGGGGCAGGGGGGACAGATACGCAGTATTTT.

The chain recombines TRBV5-6 with TRBJ1-2, with 7 bases aligning to TRBD1. The CDR3 sequence is 15 residues long. V shed 4 bases and J 0 bases; nucleotides not matched to a gene: 6. Per the germline V gene, CDR1 is SGHDT and CDR2 is YYEEEE. As DNA, the CDR3 is TGTGCCAGCAGCGCCGGGACAGTCACTAACTATGGCTACACCTTC. It codes for CASSAGTVTNYGYTF.

The rearrangement uses TRBV11-2 and TRBJ2-7; 9 bases align to TRBD2. With V trimmed by 1 base and J by 2 bases, 6 bases remained unmatched. The CDR3 has 16 residues. CDR1 and CDR2 (germline): SGHAT, FQNNGV. The chain's CDR3 is CASSLGRLAATYEQYF. In DNA, the CDR3 is TGTGCCAGCAGCTTAGGAAGACTAGCGGCTACCTACGAGCAGTACTTC.

This clone was observed a handful of times. The rearrangement joins TRBV27 to TRBJ1-2; D is perhaps TRBD1 (6 bases). From germline, CDR1 is MNHEY and CDR2 SMNVEV (reference sequence). V lost 3 bases and J lost 2, with 10 bases in between. CDR3 length: 14 residues. DNA of the CDR3: TGTGCCAGCAGTTTCTTACAGGGCAACTATGGCTACACCTTC. Protein sequence: CASSFLQGNYGYTF.